This TCR beta chain derives from a study of shared T cell receptors in the human thymus. Assay used: immunoSEQ multiplex PCR; TCRdb lists only in-frame clones, some missing. This sample has hundreds of thousands of clones, with 70% to 90% found just once. The CDR3 has 12 residues. V lost 6 bases to trimming and J lost 13 bases, with 13 bases between them. CDR1 and CDR2 from the germline V gene are MNHNY and SVGAGI (reference sequence). Another study also made use of these data, one on human thymus T cells. That paper notes: In corrective heart surgery, resections were taken, and these provided the thymus tissue. Thymic and blood repertoires seemed to show skewed V and J gene use. Related work showed strongly overlapping thymic repertoires across unrelated individuals.

The source of this sequence is a girl under two years old with a congenital heart defect. The chain combines TRBV6-6 with TRBJ1-6; D might be TRBD1 (6 bases). Sequencing was done on a sample of thymocytes. This CDR3 is CASSLQGPPLHF. Here the CDR3 DNA reads TGTGCCAGCAGCCTACAGGGTCCGCCCCTCCACTTT.